One TCR beta chain is described in this entry. V was pared by 2 bases and J by 0 bases, with 4 bases of the junction left unmatched. Germline V gives CDR1 MNHEY, CDR2 SVGEGT. This CDR3 has 16 residues. This record belongs to a study of blood T cell repertoires in COVID-19. Profiled with immunoSEQ multiplex PCR; TCRdb holds only in-frame clones, not every one. The sample includes about 250,000 clones, 88% of them seen just once. Material: PBMCs or T cells enriched from blood (not recorded which). The V gene is TRBV6-2 or TRBV6-3, the J gene TRBJ2-1; 7 nucleotides line up with TRBD2. This sequence originates from a woman aged 50 to 60 who had recovered from COVID-19. The CDR3, as DNA: TGTGCCAGCAGTTACGCAGCGGGATACTCCTACAATGAGCAGTTCTTC. Translation gives CASSYAAGYSYNEQFF.